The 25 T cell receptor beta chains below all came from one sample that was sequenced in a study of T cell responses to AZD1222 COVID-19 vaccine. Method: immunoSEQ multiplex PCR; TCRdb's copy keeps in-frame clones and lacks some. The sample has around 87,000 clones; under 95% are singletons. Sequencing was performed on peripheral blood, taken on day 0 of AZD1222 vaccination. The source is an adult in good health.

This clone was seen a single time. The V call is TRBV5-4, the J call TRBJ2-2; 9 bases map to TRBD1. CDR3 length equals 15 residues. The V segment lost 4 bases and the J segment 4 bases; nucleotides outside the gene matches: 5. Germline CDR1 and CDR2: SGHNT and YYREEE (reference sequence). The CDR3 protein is CASSAGQGFTGELFF. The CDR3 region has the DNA TGTGCCAGCAGCGCGGGACAGGGCTTCACCGGGGAGCTGTTTTTT.

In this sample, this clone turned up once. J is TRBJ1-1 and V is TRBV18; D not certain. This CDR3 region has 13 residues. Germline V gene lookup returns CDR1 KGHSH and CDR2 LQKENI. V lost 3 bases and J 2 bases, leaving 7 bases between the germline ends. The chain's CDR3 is CASSPRDNTEAFF. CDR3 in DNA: TGTGCCAGCTCACCCCGGGATAACACTGAAGCTTTCTTT.

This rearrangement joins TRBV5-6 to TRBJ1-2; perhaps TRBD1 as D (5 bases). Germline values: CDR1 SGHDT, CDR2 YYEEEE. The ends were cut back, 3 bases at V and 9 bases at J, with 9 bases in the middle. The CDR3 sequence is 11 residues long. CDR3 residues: CASSSDISYTF. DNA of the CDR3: TGTGCCAGCAGCTCGGACATCAGCTACACCTTC.

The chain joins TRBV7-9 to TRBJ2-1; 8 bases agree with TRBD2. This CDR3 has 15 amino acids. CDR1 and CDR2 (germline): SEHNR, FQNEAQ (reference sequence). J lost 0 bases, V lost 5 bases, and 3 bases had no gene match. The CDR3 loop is CASSMRGVSYNEQFF. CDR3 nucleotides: TGTGCCAGCAGCATGCGGGGGGTCTCCTACAATGAGCAGTTCTTC.

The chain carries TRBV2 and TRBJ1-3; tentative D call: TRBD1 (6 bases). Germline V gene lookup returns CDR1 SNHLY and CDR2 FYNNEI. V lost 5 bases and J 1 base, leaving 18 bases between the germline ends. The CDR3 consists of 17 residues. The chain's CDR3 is CASSKMGGLLSGNTIYF. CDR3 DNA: TGTGCCAGCAGTAAGATGGGGGGGCTTTTGTCTGGAAACACCATATATTTT.

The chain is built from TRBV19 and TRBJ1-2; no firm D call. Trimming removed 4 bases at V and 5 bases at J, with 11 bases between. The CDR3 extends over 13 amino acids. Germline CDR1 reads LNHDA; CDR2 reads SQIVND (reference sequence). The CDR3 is CASSTPDGYGYTF. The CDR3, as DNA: TGTGCCAGTAGTACACCTGACGGATATGGCTACACCTTC.

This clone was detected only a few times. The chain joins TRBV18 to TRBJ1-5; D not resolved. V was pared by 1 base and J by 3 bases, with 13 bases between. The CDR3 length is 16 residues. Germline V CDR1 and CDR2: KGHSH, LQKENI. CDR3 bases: TGTGCCAGCTCACCACGAGGCAGCGTGGACAATCAGCCCCAGCATTTT. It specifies CASSPRGSVDNQPQHF.

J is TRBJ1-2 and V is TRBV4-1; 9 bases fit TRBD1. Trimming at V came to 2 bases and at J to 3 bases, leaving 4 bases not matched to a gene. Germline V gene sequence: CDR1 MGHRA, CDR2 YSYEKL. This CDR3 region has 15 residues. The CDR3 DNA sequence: TGCGCCAGCAGCCAACCACAGGGGGCTGACTATGGCTACACCTTC. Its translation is CASSQPQGADYGYTF.

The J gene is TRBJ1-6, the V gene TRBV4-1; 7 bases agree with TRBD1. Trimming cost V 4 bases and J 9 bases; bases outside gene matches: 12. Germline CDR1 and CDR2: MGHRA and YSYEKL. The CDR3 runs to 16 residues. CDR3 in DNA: TGCGCCAGCAGCCCTCTGACAGGGATAGATCGTTCACCCCTCCACTTT. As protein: CASSPLTGIDRSPLHF.

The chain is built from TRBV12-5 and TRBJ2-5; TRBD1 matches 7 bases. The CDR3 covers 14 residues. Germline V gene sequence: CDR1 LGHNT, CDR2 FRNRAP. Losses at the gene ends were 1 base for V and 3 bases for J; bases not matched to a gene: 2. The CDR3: CASGLGTGEETQYF. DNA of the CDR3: TGTGCTAGTGGTTTGGGGACAGGCGAAGAGACCCAGTACTTC.

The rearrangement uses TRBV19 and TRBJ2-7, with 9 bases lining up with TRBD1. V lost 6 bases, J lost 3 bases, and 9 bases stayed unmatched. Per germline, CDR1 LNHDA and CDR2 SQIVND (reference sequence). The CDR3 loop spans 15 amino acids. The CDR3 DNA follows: TGTGCCAGTAGCCCTCCCGGGACAGGGTTCTACGAGCAGTACTTC. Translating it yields CASSPPGTGFYEQYF.

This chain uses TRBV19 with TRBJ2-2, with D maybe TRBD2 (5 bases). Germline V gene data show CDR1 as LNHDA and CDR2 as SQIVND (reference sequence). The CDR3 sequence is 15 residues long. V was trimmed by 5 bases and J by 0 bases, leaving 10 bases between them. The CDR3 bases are TGTGCCAGTAGTTATACCGGGGCGAACACCGGGGAGCTGTTTTTT. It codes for CASSYTGANTGELFF.

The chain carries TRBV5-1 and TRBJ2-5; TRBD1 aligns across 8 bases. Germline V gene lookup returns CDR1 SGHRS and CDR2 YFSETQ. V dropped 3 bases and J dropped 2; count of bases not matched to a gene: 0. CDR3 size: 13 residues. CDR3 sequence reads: CASSWDRQETQYF. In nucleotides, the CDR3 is TGCGCCAGCAGCTGGGACAGGCAAGAGACCCAGTACTTC.

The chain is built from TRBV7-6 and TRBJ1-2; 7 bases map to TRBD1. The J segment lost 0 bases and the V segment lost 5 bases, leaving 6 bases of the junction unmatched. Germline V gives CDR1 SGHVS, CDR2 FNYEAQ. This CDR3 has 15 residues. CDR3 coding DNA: TGTGCCAGCAGCCTTACAGGGGCAGCTAACTATGGCTACACCTTC. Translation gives CASSLTGAANYGYTF.

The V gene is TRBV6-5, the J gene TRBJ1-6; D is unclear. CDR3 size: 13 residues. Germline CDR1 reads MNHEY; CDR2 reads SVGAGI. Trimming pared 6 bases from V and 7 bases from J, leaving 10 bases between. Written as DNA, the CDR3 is TGTGCCAGCAGCCCCGGGATCAATTCACCCCTCCACTTT. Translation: CASSPGINSPLHF.

The CDR3: CASSPGQGREDQPQHF. The CDR3 nucleotides are TGTGCCAGCAGCCCAGGTCAGGGGCGGGAGGATCAGCCCCAGCATTTT. The chain combines TRBV7-2 with TRBJ1-5; weak D call: TRBD1 (6 bases). This CDR3 is built from 16 residues. Trimming stripped 5 bases from V and 5 bases from J, with 19 bases between. Germline V CDR1 and CDR2: SGHTA, FQGNSA.

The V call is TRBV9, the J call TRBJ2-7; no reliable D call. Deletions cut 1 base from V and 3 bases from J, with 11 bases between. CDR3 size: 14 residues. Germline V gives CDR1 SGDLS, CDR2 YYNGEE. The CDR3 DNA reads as TGTGCCAGCAGCGTATCTTGGGATTACTACGAGCAGTACTTC. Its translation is CASSVSWDYYEQYF.

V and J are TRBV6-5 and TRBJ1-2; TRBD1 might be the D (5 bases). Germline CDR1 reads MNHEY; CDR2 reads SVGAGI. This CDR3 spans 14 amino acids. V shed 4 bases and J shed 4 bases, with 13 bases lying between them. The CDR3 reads CASSFAGHIYGYTF. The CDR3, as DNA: TGTGCCAGCAGTTTTGCCGGACATATCTATGGCTACACCTTC.

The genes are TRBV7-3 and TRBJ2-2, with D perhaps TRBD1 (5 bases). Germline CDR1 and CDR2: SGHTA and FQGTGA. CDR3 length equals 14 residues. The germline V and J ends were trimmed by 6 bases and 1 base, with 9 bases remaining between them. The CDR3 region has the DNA TGTGCCAGCAGACCTGACAGGAACACCGGGGAGCTGTTTTTT. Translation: CASRPDRNTGELFF.

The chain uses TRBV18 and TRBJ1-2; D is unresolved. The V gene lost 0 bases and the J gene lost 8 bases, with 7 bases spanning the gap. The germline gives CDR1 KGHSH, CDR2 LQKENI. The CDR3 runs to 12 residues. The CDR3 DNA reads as TGTGCCAGCTCACCACCCCTGGGCGGCTACACCTTC. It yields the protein CASSPPLGGYTF.

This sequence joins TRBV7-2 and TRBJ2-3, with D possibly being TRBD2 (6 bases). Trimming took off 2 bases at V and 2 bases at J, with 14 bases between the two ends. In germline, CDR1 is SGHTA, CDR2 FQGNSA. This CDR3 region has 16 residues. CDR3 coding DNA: TGTGCCAGCAGCTTAACAGCGGGTGCCGTCACAGATACGCAGTATTTT. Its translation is CASSLTAGAVTDTQYF.

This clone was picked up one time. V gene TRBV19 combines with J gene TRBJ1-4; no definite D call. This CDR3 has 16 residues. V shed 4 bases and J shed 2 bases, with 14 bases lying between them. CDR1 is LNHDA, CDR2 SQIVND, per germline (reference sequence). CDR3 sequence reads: CASSSLVSGTNEKLFF. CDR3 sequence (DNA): TGTGCCAGTAGTAGTTTGGTCTCGGGGACTAATGAAAAACTGTTTTTT. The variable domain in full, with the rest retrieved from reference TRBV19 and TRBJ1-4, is DGGITQSPKYLFRKEGQNVTLSCEQNLNHDAMYWYRQDPGQGLRLIYYSQIVNDFQKGDIAEGYSVSREKKESFPLTVTSAQKNPTAFYLCASSSLVSGTNEKLFFGSGTQLSVL.

This CDR3 is CASSQVGGATEAFF. The CDR3 nucleotides are TGTGCCAGCAGCCAGGTGGGGGGGGCCACTGAAGCTTTCTTT. This sequence joins TRBV3-1 (or the pseudogene TRBV3-2) and TRBJ1-1; weak D call: TRBD1 (6 bases). Trimming removed 3 bases from V and 4 bases from J, with 12 bases in between. The CDR3 runs 14 residues. Germline lookup yields CDR1 LGHDT and CDR2 YNNKEL (reference sequence).

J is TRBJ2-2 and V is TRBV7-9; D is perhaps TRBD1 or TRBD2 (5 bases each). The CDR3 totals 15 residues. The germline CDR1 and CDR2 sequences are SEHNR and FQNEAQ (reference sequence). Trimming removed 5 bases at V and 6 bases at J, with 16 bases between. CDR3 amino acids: CASSPAGAFAGELFF. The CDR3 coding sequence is TGTGCCAGCAGCCCGGCCGGGGCTTTCGCCGGGGAGCTGTTTTTT.

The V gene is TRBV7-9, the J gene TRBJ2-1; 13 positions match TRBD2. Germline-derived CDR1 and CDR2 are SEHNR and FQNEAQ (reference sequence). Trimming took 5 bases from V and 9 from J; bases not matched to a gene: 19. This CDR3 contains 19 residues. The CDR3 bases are TGTGCCAGCAGCGGAACCGGGACTAGCGGGGCACCGGGCGTACGTGAGCAGTTCTTC. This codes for CASSGTGTSGAPGVREQFF.